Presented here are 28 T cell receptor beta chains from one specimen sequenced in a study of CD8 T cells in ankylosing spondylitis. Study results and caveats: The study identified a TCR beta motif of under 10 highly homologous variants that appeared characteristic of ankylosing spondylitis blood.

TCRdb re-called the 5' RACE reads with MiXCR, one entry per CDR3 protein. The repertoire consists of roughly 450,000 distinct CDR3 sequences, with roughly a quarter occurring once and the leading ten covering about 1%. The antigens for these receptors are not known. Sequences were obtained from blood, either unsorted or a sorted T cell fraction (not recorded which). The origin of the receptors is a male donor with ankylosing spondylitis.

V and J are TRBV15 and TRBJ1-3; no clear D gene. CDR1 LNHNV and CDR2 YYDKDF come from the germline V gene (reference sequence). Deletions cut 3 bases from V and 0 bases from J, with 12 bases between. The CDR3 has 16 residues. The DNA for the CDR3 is TGTGCCACCAGCAGGGGCCGTTCCGCCTCTGGAAACACCATATATTTT. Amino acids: CATSRGRSASGNTIYF.

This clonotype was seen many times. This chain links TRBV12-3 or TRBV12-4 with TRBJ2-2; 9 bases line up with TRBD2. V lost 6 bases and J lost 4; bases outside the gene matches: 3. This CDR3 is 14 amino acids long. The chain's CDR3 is CASSLGLATGELFF. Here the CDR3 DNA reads TGTGCCAGCAGCCTGGGACTAGCCACCGGGGAGCTGTTTTTT.

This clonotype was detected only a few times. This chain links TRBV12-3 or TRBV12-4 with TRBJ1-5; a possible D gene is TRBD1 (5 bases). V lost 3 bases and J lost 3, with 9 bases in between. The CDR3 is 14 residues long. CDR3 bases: TGTGCCAGCAGTTTGGTTGGGACCAATCAGCCCCAGCATTTT. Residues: CASSLVGTNQPQHF.

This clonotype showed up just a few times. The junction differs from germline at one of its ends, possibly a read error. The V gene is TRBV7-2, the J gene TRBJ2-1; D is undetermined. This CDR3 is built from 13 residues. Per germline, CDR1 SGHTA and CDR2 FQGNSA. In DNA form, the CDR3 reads TGTGCCAGCAACTTAGGTGCTGGCTATGAGCAGTTCTTC. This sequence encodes CASNLGAGYEQFF. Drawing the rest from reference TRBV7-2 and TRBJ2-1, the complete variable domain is GAGVSQSPSNKVTEKGKDVELRCDPISGHTALYWYRQSLGQGLEFLIYFQGNSAPDKSGLPSDRFSAERTGGSVSTLTIQRTQQEDSAVYLCASNLGAGYEQFFGPGTRLTVL.

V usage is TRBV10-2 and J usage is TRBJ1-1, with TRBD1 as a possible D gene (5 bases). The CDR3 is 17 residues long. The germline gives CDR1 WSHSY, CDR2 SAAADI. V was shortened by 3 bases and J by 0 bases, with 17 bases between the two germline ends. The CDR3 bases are TGCGCCAGCAGTGAATGGCAGGGAACCCAAATGAACACTGAAGCTTTCTTT. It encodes CASSEWQGTQMNTEAFF.

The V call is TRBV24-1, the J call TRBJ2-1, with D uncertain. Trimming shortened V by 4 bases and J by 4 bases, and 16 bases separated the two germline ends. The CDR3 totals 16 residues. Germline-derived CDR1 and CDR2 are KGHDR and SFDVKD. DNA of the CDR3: TGTGCCACCAGTGAGTCTGGCGGAAAGTCATACAATGAGCAGTTCTTC. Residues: CATSESGGKSYNEQFF.

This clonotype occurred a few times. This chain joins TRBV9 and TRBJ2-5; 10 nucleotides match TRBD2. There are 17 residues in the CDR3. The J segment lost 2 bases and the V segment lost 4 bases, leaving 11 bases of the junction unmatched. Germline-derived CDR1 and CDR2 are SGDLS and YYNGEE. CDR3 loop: CASSSRAGLAVQETQYF. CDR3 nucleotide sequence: TGTGCCAGCAGCTCCCGAGCTGGACTAGCGGTTCAAGAGACCCAGTACTTC.

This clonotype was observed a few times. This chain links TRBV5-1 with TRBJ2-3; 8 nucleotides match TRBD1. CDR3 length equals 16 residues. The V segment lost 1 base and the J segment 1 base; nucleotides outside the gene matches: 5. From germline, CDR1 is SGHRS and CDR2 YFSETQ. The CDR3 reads CASSLMTGAGTDTQYF. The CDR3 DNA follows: TGCGCCAGCAGCTTGATGACAGGGGCGGGCACAGATACGCAGTATTTT.

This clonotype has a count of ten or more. This chain's CDR3 is CASSGGANVLTF. For the CDR3, the DNA is TGTGCCAGCAGTGGTGGGGCCAACGTCCTGACTTTC. This sequence joins TRBV6-1 and TRBJ2-6, with D unresolved. There are 12 residues in the CDR3. The germline V gene encodes CDR1 MNHNS and CDR2 SASEGT. The V gene lost 4 bases and the J gene lost 3 bases, with 1 base spanning the gap.

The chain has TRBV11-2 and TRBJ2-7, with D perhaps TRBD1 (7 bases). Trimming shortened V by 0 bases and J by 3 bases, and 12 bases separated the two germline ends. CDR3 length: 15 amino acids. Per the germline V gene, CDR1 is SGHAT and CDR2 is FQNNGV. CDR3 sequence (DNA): TGTGCCAGCAGCTTAGACCAGGGGGGTAACTACGAGCAGTACGTC. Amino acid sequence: CASSLDQGGNYEQYV.

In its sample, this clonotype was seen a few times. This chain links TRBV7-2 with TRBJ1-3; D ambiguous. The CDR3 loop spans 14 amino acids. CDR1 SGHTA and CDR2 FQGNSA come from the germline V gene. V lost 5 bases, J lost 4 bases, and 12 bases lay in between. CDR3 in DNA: TGTGCCAGCAGCCTCTCTACTCTGGGAAACACCATATATTTT. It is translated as CASSLSTLGNTIYF.

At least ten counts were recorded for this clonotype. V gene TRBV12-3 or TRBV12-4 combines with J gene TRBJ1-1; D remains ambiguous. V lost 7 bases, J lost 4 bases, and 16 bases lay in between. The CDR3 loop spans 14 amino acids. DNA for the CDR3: TGTGCCAGCACCTACATCGAGGGAGGCACTGAAGCTTTCTTT. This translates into CASTYIEGGTEAFF.

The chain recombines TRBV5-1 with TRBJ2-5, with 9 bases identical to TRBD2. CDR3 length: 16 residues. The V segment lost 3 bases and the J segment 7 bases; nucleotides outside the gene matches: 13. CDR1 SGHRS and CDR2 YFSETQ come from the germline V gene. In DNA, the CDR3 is TGCGCCAGCAGCTGGCCTCGGGCGGGAGGGCCTTGGACCCAGTACTTC. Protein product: CASSWPRAGGPWTQYF.

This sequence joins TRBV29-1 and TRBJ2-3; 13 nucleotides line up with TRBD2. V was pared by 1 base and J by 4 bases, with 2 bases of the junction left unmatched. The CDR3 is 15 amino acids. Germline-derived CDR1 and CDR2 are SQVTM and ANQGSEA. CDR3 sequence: CSVEGTSGSPDTQYF. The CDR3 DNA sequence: TGCAGCGTTGAAGGGACTAGCGGGAGCCCAGATACGCAGTATTTT.

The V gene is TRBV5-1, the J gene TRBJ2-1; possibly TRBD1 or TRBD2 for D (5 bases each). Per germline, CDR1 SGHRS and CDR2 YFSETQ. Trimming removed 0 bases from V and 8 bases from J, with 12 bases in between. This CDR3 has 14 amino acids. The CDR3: CASSLEVRDHEQFF. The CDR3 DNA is TGCGCCAGCAGCTTGGAGGTAAGGGACCATGAGCAGTTCTTC.

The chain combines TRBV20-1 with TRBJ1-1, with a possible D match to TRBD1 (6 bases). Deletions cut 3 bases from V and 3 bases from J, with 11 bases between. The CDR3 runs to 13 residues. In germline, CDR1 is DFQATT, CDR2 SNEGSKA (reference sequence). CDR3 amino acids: CSASRGGDTEAFF. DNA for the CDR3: TGCAGTGCTAGTCGAGGGGGGGACACTGAAGCTTTCTTT.

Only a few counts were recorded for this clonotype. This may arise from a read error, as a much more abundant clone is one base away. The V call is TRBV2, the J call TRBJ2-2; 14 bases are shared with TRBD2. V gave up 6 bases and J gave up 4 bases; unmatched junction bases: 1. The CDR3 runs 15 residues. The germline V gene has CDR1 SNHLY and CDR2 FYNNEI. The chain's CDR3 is CASRGTSGSTGELFF. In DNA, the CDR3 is TGTGCCAGCAGGGGGACTAGCGGGAGCACCGGGGAGCTGTTTTTT.

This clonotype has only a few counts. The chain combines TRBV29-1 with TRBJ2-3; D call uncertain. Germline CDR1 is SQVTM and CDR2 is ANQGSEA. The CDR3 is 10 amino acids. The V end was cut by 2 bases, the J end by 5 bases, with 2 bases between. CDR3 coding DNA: TGCAGCGTTGAATTAGATACGCAGTATTTT. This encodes CSVELDTQYF.

CDR3 nucleotides: TGTGCCAGCTCACCGACACAGGGTTTCAATGAGCAGTTCTTC. It codes for CASSPTQGFNEQFF. The genes are TRBV18 and TRBJ2-1, with a tentative D call TRBD1 (6 bases). V lost 3 bases to trimming and J lost 6 bases, with 12 bases between them. This CDR3 is 14 amino acids long. Germline V CDR1 and CDR2: KGHSH, LQKENI.

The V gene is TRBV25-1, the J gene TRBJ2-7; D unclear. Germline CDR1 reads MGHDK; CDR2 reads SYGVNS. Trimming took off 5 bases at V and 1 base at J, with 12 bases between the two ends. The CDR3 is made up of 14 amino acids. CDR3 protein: CASSKPGLSYEQYF. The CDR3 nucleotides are TGTGCCAGCAGTAAGCCGGGCCTGTCCTACGAGCAGTACTTC.

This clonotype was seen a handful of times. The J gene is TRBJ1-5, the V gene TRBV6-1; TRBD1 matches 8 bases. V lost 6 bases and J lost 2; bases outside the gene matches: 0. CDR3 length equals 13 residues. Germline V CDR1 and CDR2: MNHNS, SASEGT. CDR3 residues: CASRGQGNQPQHF. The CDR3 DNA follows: TGTGCCAGCAGGGGACAGGGCAATCAGCCCCAGCATTTT.

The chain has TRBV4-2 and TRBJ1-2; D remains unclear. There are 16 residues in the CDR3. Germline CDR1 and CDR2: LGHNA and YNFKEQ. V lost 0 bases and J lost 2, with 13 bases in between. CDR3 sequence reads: CASSQDAGRRNYGYTF. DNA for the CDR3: TGTGCCAGCAGCCAAGATGCAGGTCGGCGGAACTATGGCTACACCTTC.

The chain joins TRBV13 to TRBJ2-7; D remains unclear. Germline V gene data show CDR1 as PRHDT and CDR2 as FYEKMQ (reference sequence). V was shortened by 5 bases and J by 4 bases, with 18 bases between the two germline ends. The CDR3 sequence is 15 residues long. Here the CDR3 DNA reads TGTGCCAGCAGCCCGGCTGGGATTCAACCTTACGAGCAGTACTTC. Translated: CASSPAGIQPYEQYF.

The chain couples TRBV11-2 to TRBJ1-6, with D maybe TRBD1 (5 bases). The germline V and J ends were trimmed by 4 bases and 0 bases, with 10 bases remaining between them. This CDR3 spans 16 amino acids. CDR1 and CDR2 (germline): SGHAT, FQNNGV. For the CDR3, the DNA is TGTGCCAGCAGCTCTTTGGACAACTCCTATAATTCACCCCTCCACTTT. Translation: CASSSLDNSYNSPLHF.

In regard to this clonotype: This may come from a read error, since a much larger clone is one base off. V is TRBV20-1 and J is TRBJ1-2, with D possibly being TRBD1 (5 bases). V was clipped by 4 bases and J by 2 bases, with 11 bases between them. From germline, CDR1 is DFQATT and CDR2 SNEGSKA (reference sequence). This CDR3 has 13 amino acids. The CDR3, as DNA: TGCAGTGCTACCCGACAGCGAAACTATGGCTACACCTTC. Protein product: CSATRQRNYGYTF.

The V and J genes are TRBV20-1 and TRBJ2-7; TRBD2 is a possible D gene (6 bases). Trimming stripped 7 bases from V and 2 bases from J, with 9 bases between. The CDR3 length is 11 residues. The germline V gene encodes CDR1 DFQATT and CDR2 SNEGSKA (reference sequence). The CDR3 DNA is TGCAGTGGACTAGGCCCCTACGAGCAGTACTTC. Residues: CSGLGPYEQYF.

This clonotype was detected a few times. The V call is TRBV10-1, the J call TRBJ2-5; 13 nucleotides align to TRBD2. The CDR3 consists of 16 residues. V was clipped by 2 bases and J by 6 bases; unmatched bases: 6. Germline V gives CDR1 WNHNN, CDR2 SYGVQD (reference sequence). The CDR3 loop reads CASSEGTSGTLQTQYF. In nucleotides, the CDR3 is TGCGCCAGCAGTGAGGGGACTAGCGGGACACTACAGACCCAGTACTTC.

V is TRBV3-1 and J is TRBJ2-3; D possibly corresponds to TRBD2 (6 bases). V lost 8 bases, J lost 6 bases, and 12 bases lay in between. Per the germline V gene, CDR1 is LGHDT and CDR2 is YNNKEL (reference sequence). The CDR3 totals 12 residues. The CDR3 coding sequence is TGTGCCAGCGGATGGAGGGCCGATACGCAGTATTTT. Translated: CASGWRADTQYF.